Presented here are 25 T cell receptor beta chains from one specimen sequenced in a study of blood T cell repertoires in COVID-19. Generated by immunoSEQ multiplex PCR, the TCRdb table keeps only in-frame clones and is missing some. Of about 24,000 clones in the sample, 87% were seen once. The sample comprised peripheral blood. These receptor sequences come from a human donor with active COVID-19. The donor label of this sample is uncertain.

V usage is TRBV7-8 and J usage is TRBJ2-5; 9 bases fit TRBD2. This CDR3 is built from 16 residues. Unmatched junction bases numbered 8, after V lost 2 bases and J lost 4 bases. CDR1 and CDR2 from the germline V gene are SGHVS and FQNEAQ. The CDR3 DNA reads as TGTGCCAGCAGCTTAAATGCGGGGGGGTCTGGAGAGACCCAGTACTTC. Protein product: CASSLNAGGSGETQYF. The complete variable domain, with remaining parts taken from reference TRBV7-8 and TRBJ2-5, reads GAGVSQSPRYKVAKRGQDVALRCDPISGHVSLFWYQQALGQGPEFLTYFQNEAQLDKSGLPSDRFFAERPEGSVSTLKIQRTQQEDSAVYLCASSLNAGGSGETQYFGPGTRLLVL.

The V gene is TRBV14, the J gene TRBJ2-7; no reliable D call. Looked up from germline, CDR1 is SGHDN and CDR2 is FVKESK. The ends were cut back, 3 bases at V and 4 bases at J, with 10 bases in the middle. CDR3 length equals 13 residues. CDR3 in amino acids: CASSQFERYEQYF. The CDR3 DNA is TGTGCCAGCAGCCAGTTCGAACGGTACGAGCAGTACTTC.

This clone was recorded once. The rearrangement joins TRBV5-6 to TRBJ2-7, with TRBD2 identical over 8 bases. V lost 2 bases, J lost 3 bases, and 10 bases stayed unmatched. Germline V lookup: CDR1 SGHDT, CDR2 YYEEEE. CDR3 size: 16 residues. For the CDR3, the DNA is TGTGCCAGCAGCTTCGGGCCTCTAGCGGGTGACTACGAGCAGTACTTC. Protein product: CASSFGPLAGDYEQYF.

The rearrangement uses TRBV29-1 and TRBJ2-7; no firm D call. The CDR3 covers 14 residues. The germline V gene encodes CDR1 SQVTM and CDR2 ANQGSEA. V was cut by 4 bases and J by 2 bases, with 15 bases left in between. In nucleotides, the CDR3 is TGCAGCGTTGTTCCGGGTGACGGCCCCTACGAGCAGTACTTC. It translates to CSVVPGDGPYEQYF.

The chain carries TRBV14 and TRBJ2-1; D is possibly TRBD1 (5 bases). Germline V gene lookup returns CDR1 SGHDN and CDR2 FVKESK. Trimming cost V 4 bases and J 0 bases, with 13 bases left between them. The CDR3 consists of 16 residues. CDR3 DNA sequence: TGTGCCAGCAGCCCGACAGCACAGAGCTCCTACAATGAGCAGTTCTTC. It specifies CASSPTAQSSYNEQFF.

V gene TRBV7-9 combines with J gene TRBJ2-1; 12 nucleotides line up with TRBD2. The J segment lost 8 bases and the V segment lost 4 bases, leaving 6 bases of the junction unmatched. This CDR3 is 15 amino acids long. In germline, CDR1 is SEHNR, CDR2 FQNEAQ (reference sequence). This chain's CDR3 is CASSSSGRGGDEQFF. As DNA, the CDR3 is TGTGCCAGCAGCTCTAGCGGGAGGGGTGGCGATGAGCAGTTCTTC.

CDR3 DNA sequence: TGTGCCAGTAGTTTCGGTGCGGGAGGGCCGGGAGAGCAGTTCTTC. This translates into CASSFGAGGPGEQFF. This chain connects TRBV19 to TRBJ2-1, with 9 bases lining up with TRBD2. Trimming removed 5 bases from V and 10 bases from J; junction bases left unmatched: 12. Per germline, CDR1 LNHDA and CDR2 SQIVND (reference sequence). CDR3 size: 15 residues.

J is TRBJ2-2 and V is TRBV21-1; TRBD1, as called in the table, went unchecked against the DNA. TRBV21-1 is labeled a pseudogene. The CDR3 length is 20 residues. The CDR3 DNA follows: TGTGCCAGCAGAGGCCGGGACAGGGGGCGAAAGCGTCCGGACACCGGGGAGCTGTTTTTT. Encoded protein: CASRGRDRGRKRPDTGELFF.

The chain uses TRBV25-1 and TRBJ2-5; D gene unclear. V shed 4 bases and J shed 1 base, with 7 bases lying between them. The CDR3 is 13 residues long. The germline gives CDR1 MGHDK, CDR2 SYGVNS. CDR3 sequence reads: CASSGVSQETQYF. DNA for the CDR3: TGTGCCAGCAGTGGCGTTTCCCAAGAGACCCAGTACTTC.

CDR3 coding DNA: TGTGCCTCAGGGAGGGCGGGAGGTATCCAAGAGACCCAGTACTTC. Residues: CASGRAGGIQETQYF. The V and J genes are TRBV28 and TRBJ2-5, with 8 positions matching TRBD2. The ends lost 11 bases at V and 1 base at J; junction bases unmatched: 12. CDR3 length equals 15 residues. Germline values: CDR1 MDHEN, CDR2 SYDVKM.

The CDR3 spells CASSYSAGRPQHF. The CDR3 DNA sequence: TGTGCCAGCAGTTACTCTGCGGGAAGGCCCCAGCATTTT. This chain uses TRBV6-2 or TRBV6-3 with TRBJ1-5; D remains ambiguous. The CDR3 sequence is 13 residues long. In germline, CDR1 is MNHEY, CDR2 SVGEGT. The V end lost 0 bases, the J end lost 9 bases, and 9 bases lay between the germline ends.

This clone was observed once. The chain combines TRBV4-1 with TRBJ2-7, with 8 bases fitting TRBD2. In germline, CDR1 is MGHRA, CDR2 YSYEKL. The CDR3 spans 14 residues. V was clipped by 2 bases and J by 0 bases; unmatched bases: 0. This CDR3 is CASSQSGSSYEQYF. The CDR3 DNA reads as TGCGCCAGCAGCCAAAGCGGGAGCTCCTACGAGCAGTACTTC.

V is TRBV7-2 and J is TRBJ2-7; D might be TRBD2 (5 bases). CDR3 size: 14 residues. The V and J ends lost 5 bases and 2 bases respectively, with 13 bases between them. CDR1 is SGHTA, CDR2 FQGNSA, per germline. The CDR3 region is CASSERYLTYEQYF. Here the CDR3 DNA reads TGTGCCAGCAGCGAGCGGTATTTAACCTACGAGCAGTACTTC.

The chain joins TRBV30 to TRBJ1-6; the match to TRBD1 covers 10 bases. In germline, CDR1 is GTSNPN, CDR2 SVGIG (reference sequence). J lost 9 bases, V lost 5 bases, and 7 bases had no gene match. CDR3 length equals 14 residues. The CDR3 nucleotides are TGTGCCTGGGGACAGACAGGGGGCGCTTCACCCCTCCACTTT. It translates to CAWGQTGGASPLHF.

The rearrangement joins TRBV10-3 to TRBJ2-3; D is possibly TRBD2 (7 bases). This CDR3 region has 15 residues. Trimming shortened V by 3 bases and J by 1 base, and 11 bases separated the two germline ends. CDR1 is ENHRY, CDR2 SYGVKD, per germline. The CDR3 here is CAISDGGGRTDTQYF. The CDR3 bases are TGTGCCATCAGTGATGGGGGGGGCCGCACAGATACGCAGTATTTT.

The chain carries TRBV9 and TRBJ2-1; TRBD2 aligns across 12 bases. Germline-derived CDR1 and CDR2 are SGDLS and YYNGEE. This CDR3 is 16 amino acids long. V was clipped by 4 bases and J by 10 bases; unmatched bases: 12. The CDR3 bases are TGTGCCAGCAGCACGGAAGGACTAGCGGGATCACGAGAGCAGTTCTTC. This encodes CASSTEGLAGSREQFF.

The V gene is TRBV6-5, the J gene TRBJ2-3; D may be TRBD2 (5 bases). V lost 8 bases, J lost 4 bases, and 13 bases lay in between. The germline V gene encodes CDR1 MNHEY and CDR2 SVGAGI. The CDR3 extends over 13 amino acids. The CDR3 protein is CASRAVRADTQYF. CDR3 nucleotides: TGTGCCAGCCGAGCGGTCCGAGCAGATACGCAGTATTTT.

J is TRBJ1-3 and V is TRBV25-1, with TRBD1 matching 7 bases. The CDR3 totals 16 residues. V gave up 1 base and J gave up 4 bases; unmatched junction bases: 7. Germline loops: CDR1 MGHDK, CDR2 SYGVNS. CDR3 in amino acids: CASSEFGTEVGNTIYF. As DNA, the CDR3 is TGTGCCAGCAGTGAATTTGGGACAGAAGTGGGAAACACCATATATTTT.

The rearrangement links TRBV24-1 to TRBJ2-3; the D gene is possibly TRBD2 (7 bases). The CDR3 is 16 residues long. V lost 1 base, J lost 5 bases, and 15 bases lay in between. Germline CDR1 KGHDR, CDR2 SFDVKD. The CDR3 sequence: CATSDFKGGPGDTQYF. In DNA, the CDR3 is TGTGCCACCAGTGATTTCAAGGGGGGGCCTGGAGATACGCAGTATTTT.

This rearrangement joins TRBV28 to TRBJ1-4; D is ambiguous. The germline CDR1 and CDR2 sequences are MDHEN and SYDVKM. V shed 4 bases and J shed 7 bases, with 10 bases lying between them. This CDR3 region has 13 residues. In nucleotides, the CDR3 is TGTGCCAGCAGTTCCCCACAGAGTGAAAAACTGTTTTTT. As protein: CASSSPQSEKLFF. The full variable domain, completed using reference TRBV28 and TRBJ1-4, is DVKVTQSSRYLVKRTGEKVFLECVQDMDHENMFWYRQDPGLGLRLIYFSYDVKMKEKGDIPEGYSVSREKKERFSLILESASTNQTSMYLCASSSPQSEKLFFGSGTQLSVL.

V and J are TRBV30 and TRBJ1-1, with D maybe TRBD1 (6 bases). The CDR3 spans 13 residues. CDR1 and CDR2 (germline): GTSNPN, SVGIG (reference sequence). V lost 3 bases and J 4 bases, leaving 12 bases between the germline ends. The CDR3 protein is CAWRGGLGTEAFF. Written as DNA, the CDR3 is TGTGCCTGGAGAGGGGGATTGGGCACTGAAGCTTTCTTT.

The rearrangement uses TRBV15 and TRBJ2-3; 10 nucleotides line up with TRBD1. There are 16 residues in the CDR3. Trimming at V came to 2 bases and at J to 2 bases, leaving 4 bases not matched to a gene. Germline CDR1 is LNHNV and CDR2 is YYDKDF (reference sequence). This chain's CDR3 is CATSRSGTGDTDTQYF. CDR3 nucleotide sequence: TGTGCCACCAGCAGATCCGGGACAGGGGACACAGATACGCAGTATTTT.

This chain links TRBV7-8 with TRBJ2-7; 7 bases align to TRBD2. Germline V gene sequence: CDR1 SGHVS, CDR2 FQNEAQ. There are 14 residues in the CDR3. J was trimmed by 2 bases and V by 5 bases; bases with no gene match: 6. This chain's CDR3 is CASSLGEGPYEQYF. The CDR3 region has the DNA TGTGCCAGCAGCCTCGGGGAGGGACCCTACGAGCAGTACTTC.

A word on this clone: The junction shows a germline mismatch at one end, possibly a read error. V and J are TRBV7-3 and TRBJ2-1; TRBD2 aligns across 13 bases. CDR3 length: 14 residues. CDR1 and CDR2 from the germline V gene are SGHTA and FQGTGA. The CDR3 coding sequence is TGTGCCAGCAGCCCAGGACTAGCGGGAGAGACCCCGCTCTTC. Its translation is CASSPGLAGETPLF.

Comments on this clone: At one of its ends the junction is not consistent with the germline gene, which may arise from a read error. This sequence joins TRBV19 and TRBJ1-6; 10 bases map to TRBD1. Germline loops: CDR1 LNHDA, CDR2 SQIVND (reference sequence). CDR3 length equals 17 residues. CDR3 bases: TGTGCCAGTAGTTCCCCCCCCGGGACAGGGGATAATTCGCCCCTCCACTTT. This codes for CASSSPPGTGDNSPLHF.